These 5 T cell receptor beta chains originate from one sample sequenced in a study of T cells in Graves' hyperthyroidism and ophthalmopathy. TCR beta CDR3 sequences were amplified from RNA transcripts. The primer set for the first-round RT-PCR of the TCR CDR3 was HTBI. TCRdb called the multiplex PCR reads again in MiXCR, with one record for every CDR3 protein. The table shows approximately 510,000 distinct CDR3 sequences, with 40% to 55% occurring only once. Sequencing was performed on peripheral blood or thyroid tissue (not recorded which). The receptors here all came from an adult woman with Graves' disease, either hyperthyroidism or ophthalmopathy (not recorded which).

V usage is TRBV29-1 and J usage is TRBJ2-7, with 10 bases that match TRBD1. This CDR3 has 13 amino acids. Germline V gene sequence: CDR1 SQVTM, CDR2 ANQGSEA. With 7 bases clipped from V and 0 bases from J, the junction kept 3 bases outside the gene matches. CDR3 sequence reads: CSARTGGSYEQYF. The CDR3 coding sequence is TGCAGCGCACGGACAGGGGGCTCCTACGAGCAGTACTTC.

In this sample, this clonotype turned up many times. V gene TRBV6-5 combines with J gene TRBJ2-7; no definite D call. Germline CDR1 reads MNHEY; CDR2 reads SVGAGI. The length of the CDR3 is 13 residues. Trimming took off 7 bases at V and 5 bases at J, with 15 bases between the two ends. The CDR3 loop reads CASTQLGRHEQYF. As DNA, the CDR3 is TGTGCCAGCACCCAACTCGGGCGGCACGAGCAGTACTTC.

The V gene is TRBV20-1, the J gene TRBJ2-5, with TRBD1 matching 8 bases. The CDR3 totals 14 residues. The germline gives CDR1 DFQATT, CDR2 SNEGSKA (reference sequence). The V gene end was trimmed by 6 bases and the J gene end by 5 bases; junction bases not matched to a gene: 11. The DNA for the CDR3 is TGCAGTGCCAGCGGACAGGGTGATTGGGAGACCCAGTACTTC. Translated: CSASGQGDWETQYF.

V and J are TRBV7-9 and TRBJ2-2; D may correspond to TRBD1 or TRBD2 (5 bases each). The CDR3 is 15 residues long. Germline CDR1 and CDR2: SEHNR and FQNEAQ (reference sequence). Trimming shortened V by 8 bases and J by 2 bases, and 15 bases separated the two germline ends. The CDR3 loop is CASEPRDQNTGELFF. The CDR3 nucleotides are TGTGCCAGCGAACCACGGGACCAAAACACCGGGGAGCTGTTTTTT. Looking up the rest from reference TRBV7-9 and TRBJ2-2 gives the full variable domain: DTGVSQNPRHKITKRGQNVTFRCDPISEHNRLYWYRQTLGQGPEFLTYFQNEAQLEKSRLLSDRFSAERPKGSFSTLEIQRTEQGDSAMYLCASEPRDQNTGELFFGEGSRLTVL.

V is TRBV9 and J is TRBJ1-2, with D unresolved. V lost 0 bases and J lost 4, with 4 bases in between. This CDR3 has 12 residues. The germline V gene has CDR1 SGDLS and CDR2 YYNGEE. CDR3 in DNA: TGTGCCAGCAGCGTAGCTGGCTATGGCTACACCTTC. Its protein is CASSVAGYGYTF.